The next 31 T cell receptor beta chains were all read from a single sample in a study of blood T cells in healthy people across ages. The authors ran a second PCR of 7 to 11 cycles using a sample-barcoded 5' primer and a J-beta primer mix. TCRdb reprocessed the 5' RACE reads via MiXCR and lists one record per CDR3 protein. The data show roughly 1.5 million distinct CDR3 sequences, with around 40% seen just once and approximately 4.1% held by the top ten. The sequenced sample consisted of blood. These receptors originate from a woman aged 18-30 years in good health.

The V call is TRBV4-1, the J call TRBJ2-7; TRBD2 aligns across 7 bases. The V gene's germline CDR1 is MGHRA and CDR2 YSYEKL. V shed 4 bases, J shed 2 bases, and the junction held 8 bases outside the gene matches. The CDR3 totals 15 residues. The CDR3 loop reads CASSLRGDLTYEQYF. The CDR3 DNA is TGCGCCAGCAGCCTTCGGGGGGACTTGACCTACGAGCAGTACTTC.

The rearrangement uses TRBV30 and TRBJ1-2; 8 positions agree with TRBD1. This CDR3 spans 16 amino acids. The germline V gene encodes CDR1 GTSNPN and CDR2 SVGIG (reference sequence). V lost 1 base to trimming and J lost 4 bases; unmatched junction nucleotides: 11. The CDR3 is CAWSGGTGLFSYGYTF. The CDR3 DNA reads as TGTGCCTGGAGTGGAGGGACAGGCCTTTTTTCCTATGGCTACACCTTC. The variable domain in full, completed from reference TRBV30 and TRBJ1-2, reads SQTIHQWPATLVQPVGSPLSLECTVEGTSNPNLYWYRQAAGRGLQLLFYSVGIGQISSEVPQNLSASRPQDRQFILSSKKLLLSDSGFYLCAWSGGTGLFSYGYTFGSGTRLTVV.

This clonotype was observed a handful of times. CDR3 nucleotides: TGTGCCAGCAGCAACTCCGGGGCCGGGACCACAGATACGCAGTATTTT. Translated: CASSNSGAGTTDTQYF. The gene calls are TRBV5-6 and TRBJ2-3; D is perhaps TRBD1 or TRBD2 (5 bases each). The CDR3 spans 16 residues. V lost 4 bases to trimming and J lost 2 bases, with 17 bases between them. CDR1 and CDR2 (germline): SGHDT, YYEEEE.

The chain links TRBV6-5 to TRBJ2-3; no clear D gene. Deletions cut 2 bases from V and 6 bases from J, with 12 bases between. Germline V gene lookup returns CDR1 MNHEY and CDR2 SVGAGI. The CDR3 loop spans 14 amino acids. DNA for the CDR3: TGTGCCAGCAGTTACGAGCCCCGCGAGGATACGCAGTATTTT. Protein: CASSYEPREDTQYF.

The chain couples TRBV28 to TRBJ1-5, with D possibly matching TRBD1 (6 bases). The CDR3 extends over 15 amino acids. In germline, CDR1 is MDHEN, CDR2 SYDVKM. V was pared by 8 bases and J by 1 base, with 15 bases between. CDR3: CASDPGEISNQPQHF. In DNA, the CDR3 is TGTGCCAGCGACCCAGGGGAAATAAGCAATCAGCCCCAGCATTTT.

The chain couples TRBV6-1 to TRBJ2-1; 11 bases align to TRBD1. Trimming removed 1 base from V and 5 bases from J; junction bases left unmatched: 4. CDR1 MNHNS and CDR2 SASEGT come from the germline V gene. CDR3 length: 16 residues. The CDR3: CASSEVGTGGNNEQFF. In DNA form, the CDR3 reads TGTGCCAGCAGTGAAGTCGGGACAGGGGGAAACAATGAGCAGTTCTTC.

V usage is TRBV12-3 or TRBV12-4 and J usage is TRBJ2-3; maybe TRBD2 (5 bases). V shed 7 bases and J shed 3 bases, with 17 bases lying between them. The CDR3 is made up of 15 amino acids. CDR3 DNA: TGTGCCAGCACCCCGGAAGGAGGACGTACAGATACGCAGTATTTT. Translated, it gives CASTPEGGRTDTQYF.

The V gene is TRBV7-2, the J gene TRBJ2-7; 10 nucleotides line up with TRBD1. CDR1 and CDR2 (germline): SGHTA, FQGNSA. J lost 3 bases, V lost 5 bases, and 7 bases had no gene match. The CDR3 is 15 residues long. CDR3 region: CASSRGQGGGYEQYF. CDR3 DNA sequence: TGTGCCAGCAGCCGCGGACAGGGGGGGGGCTACGAGCAGTACTTC.

This CDR3 is CASSPSGRVHNSPLHF. CDR3 bases: TGTGCCAGCAGCCCGTCGGGGAGGGTCCATAATTCACCCCTCCACTTT. The chain has TRBV5-6 and TRBJ1-6; D unresolved. CDR1 and CDR2 from the germline V gene are SGHDT and YYEEEE. The CDR3 extends over 16 amino acids. With 4 bases removed from V and 5 bases from J, the gap between germline ends came to 16 bases.

This clonotype was counted many times. The chain is built from TRBV20-1 and TRBJ2-1, with D perhaps matching TRBD1 or TRBD2 (7 bases each). Germline-derived CDR1 and CDR2 are DFQATT and SNEGSKA (reference sequence). Trimming pared 3 bases from V and 8 bases from J, leaving 14 bases between. This CDR3 spans 13 amino acids. The CDR3 sequence: CSARGGGWDEQFF. In DNA, the CDR3 is TGCAGTGCTAGGGGAGGGGGCTGGGATGAGCAGTTCTTC.

This rearrangement joins TRBV6-1 to TRBJ2-3; weak D call: TRBD1 (6 bases). The CDR3 contains 14 residues. Germline V gives CDR1 MNHNS, CDR2 SASEGT. Deletions cut 6 bases from V and 4 bases from J, with 14 bases between. CDR3 sequence reads: CASSGQSAPDTQYF. For the CDR3, the DNA is TGTGCCAGCAGCGGACAGTCGGCCCCAGATACGCAGTATTTT.

This clonotype has only a few counts. A much larger clone differs by one base, so this may be a read error. The chain is built from TRBV6-1 and TRBJ2-3, with a possible D match to TRBD2 (6 bases). This CDR3 is built from 17 residues. Trimming pared 4 bases from V and 0 bases from J, leaving 17 bases between. Germline loops: CDR1 MNHNS, CDR2 SASEGT. The CDR3 coding sequence is TGTGCCAGCAGTGTAACTTGGGGGGTGATCAGCACAGATACGCAGTATTTT. It specifies CASSVTWGVISTDTQYF.

This clonotype was seen repeatedly, ten times or more. The rearrangement joins TRBV18 to TRBJ2-1; 7 bases are shared with TRBD1. The CDR3 covers 16 residues. Germline CDR1 is KGHSH and CDR2 is LQKENI. V shed 3 bases, J shed 0 bases, and the junction held 5 bases outside the gene matches. The CDR3 coding sequence is TGTGCCAGCTCACCCGAGACAGGGTTCTCCTACAATGAGCAGTTCTTC. This translates into CASSPETGFSYNEQFF.

This clonotype was seen a handful of times. This chain uses TRBV11-2 with TRBJ1-1; D gene uncertain. V lost 6 bases to trimming and J lost 0 bases, with 8 bases between them. This CDR3 is 13 amino acids long. CDR1 is SGHAT and CDR2 is FQNNGV in the germline V gene. The CDR3, as DNA: TGTGCCAGCAGTTGGAACATGAACACTGAAGCTTTCTTT. This translates into CASSWNMNTEAFF.

V gene TRBV20-1 combines with J gene TRBJ1-2; D gene uncertain. This CDR3 has 13 amino acids. Trimming left V 6 bases short and J 7 bases short, with 18 bases between. The V gene's germline CDR1 is DFQATT and CDR2 SNEGSKA (reference sequence). The CDR3 nucleotides read TGCAGTGCCAGTGTCGGGAGGAATGGTGGCTACACCTTC. It yields the protein CSASVGRNGGYTF.

In its sample, this clonotype was seen many times. The V and J genes are TRBV20-1 and TRBJ2-3; TRBD2 matches 7 bases. The ends lost 5 bases at V and 1 base at J; junction bases unmatched: 3. This CDR3 is 13 amino acids long. CDR1 and CDR2 (germline): DFQATT, SNEGSKA (reference sequence). This CDR3 is CSAPTSGTDTQYF. Written as DNA, the CDR3 is TGCAGTGCTCCTACTAGCGGCACAGATACGCAGTATTTT.

This clonotype was seen a handful of times. The chain joins TRBV6-6 to TRBJ2-3, with D possibly TRBD1 on 6 matching bases. The CDR3 is 16 residues long. Per germline, CDR1 MNHNY and CDR2 SVGAGI (reference sequence). The ends were cut back, 5 bases at V and 2 bases at J, with 17 bases in the middle. The CDR3 is CASSPLQGRFTDTQYF. CDR3 in DNA: TGTGCCAGCAGTCCACTACAGGGAAGGTTCACAGATACGCAGTATTTT.

This clonotype was observed a few times. The chain employs TRBV4-1 and TRBJ1-1; tentatively, D is TRBD1 (5 bases). There are 13 residues in the CDR3. The germline V and J ends were trimmed by 1 base and 6 bases, with 9 bases remaining between them. The germline gives CDR1 MGHRA, CDR2 YSYEKL. The CDR3 DNA reads TGCGCCAGCAGCCAAGCAGGGTGGTCTGAAGCTTTCTTT. Residues: CASSQAGWSEAFF.

The rearrangement joins TRBV7-9 to TRBJ1-1; 8 bases line up with TRBD1. The length of the CDR3 is 15 residues. Germline V lookup: CDR1 SEHNR, CDR2 FQNEAQ (reference sequence). The V and J ends lost 0 bases and 7 bases, in that order; junction bases with no gene match: 7. The CDR3, as DNA: TGTGCCAGCAGCTTAGCCCAGGGGGCGGGGGATGAAGCTTTCTTT. Its translation: CASSLAQGAGDEAFF. The whole variable domain, filled in from reference TRBV7-9 and TRBJ1-1, reads DTGVSQNPRHKITKRGQNVTFRCDPISEHNRLYWYRQTLGQGPEFLTYFQNEAQLEKSRLLSDRFSAERPKGSFSTLEIQRTEQGDSAMYLCASSLAQGAGDEAFFGQGTRLTVV.

The genes are TRBV7-2 and TRBJ2-3, with 7 bases identical to TRBD2. The CDR3 loop spans 16 amino acids. V was pared by 5 bases and J by 3 bases, with 11 bases of the junction left unmatched. CDR1 and CDR2 from the germline V gene are SGHTA and FQGNSA. The DNA for the CDR3 is TGTGCCAGCAGCCCGAGAGCGGGGCCGTTGACAGATACGCAGTATTTT. Its protein product is CASSPRAGPLTDTQYF.

The CDR3 nucleotides read TGTGCCAGCAGTGTAGGCGGGAATTTCAATGAGCAGTTCTTC. Its protein is CASSVGGNFNEQFF. The V gene is TRBV12-3 or TRBV12-4, the J gene TRBJ2-1; D possibly corresponds to TRBD2 (6 bases). Trimming pared 5 bases from V and 6 bases from J, leaving 14 bases between. This CDR3 has 14 residues.

This clonotype was seen more than once but under ten times. The germline gene is not matched at one end of the junction; a read error may be the cause. This chain connects TRBV2 to TRBJ2-1; tentative D call: TRBD2 (7 bases). The CDR3 length is 12 residues. Looked up from germline, CDR1 is SNHLY and CDR2 is FYNNEI. The CDR3, as DNA: TGCGGCGGGGGCGGCTCCTACAATGAGCAGTTCTTC. This encodes CGGGGSYNEQFF.

This sequence joins TRBV10-3 and TRBJ2-5, with 7 positions matching TRBD1. The V gene end was trimmed by 7 bases and the J gene end by 5 bases; junction bases not matched to a gene: 13. The length of the CDR3 is 15 residues. The germline V gene has CDR1 ENHRY and CDR2 SYGVKD. The CDR3 reads CAITISKGAGETQYF. CDR3 coding DNA: TGTGCCATCACTATCTCAAAGGGGGCGGGCGAGACCCAGTACTTC.

This sequence joins TRBV18 and TRBJ1-1, with 7 bases lining up with TRBD1. CDR1 is KGHSH, CDR2 LQKENI, per germline. V shed 3 bases, J shed 1 base, and the junction held 8 bases outside the gene matches. CDR3 length: 16 amino acids. This chain's CDR3 is CASSPPRGQQNTEAFF. The CDR3, as DNA: TGTGCCAGCTCACCGCCGAGGGGACAGCAGAACACTGAAGCTTTCTTT.

This clonotype was observed once. The genes are TRBV20-1 and TRBJ1-1; no firm D call. Germline V CDR1 and CDR2: DFQATT, SNEGSKA (reference sequence). CDR3 length: 14 amino acids. Trimming removed 1 base at V and 0 bases at J, with 9 bases between. In DNA, the CDR3 is TGCAGTGCTAGAGGGGCATTGCTGAACACTGAAGCTTTCTTT. This sequence encodes CSARGALLNTEAFF.

This clonotype has a handful of counts. The genes are TRBV29-1 and TRBJ2-3; D perhaps matches TRBD2 (5 bases). V was cut by 7 bases and J by 2 bases, with 13 bases left in between. The CDR3 loop spans 13 amino acids. Germline values: CDR1 SQVTM, CDR2 ANQGSEA. This CDR3 is CSGRGGYTDTQYF. The CDR3 DNA follows: TGCAGCGGCCGGGGTGGGTACACAGATACGCAGTATTTT.

CDR3 nucleotides: TGTGCCAGCAGTAACGACAGGGGAAGCTCCTACAATGAGCAGTACTTC. It translates to CASSNDRGSSYNEQYF. The chain links TRBV12-3 or TRBV12-4 to TRBJ2-1, with TRBD1 matching 8 bases. Judging by the DNA end, TRBJ2-7 fits better; the J call may be wrong. The CDR3 sequence is 16 residues long.

The CDR3 nucleotides are TGCGCCAGCAGCCAACACAAGGGTCATGGCTCTGGGGCCAACGTCCTGACTTTC. Residues: CASSQHKGHGSGANVLTF. This chain connects TRBV4-3 to TRBJ2-6; D is ambiguous. CDR1 is LGHNA, CDR2 YSLEER, per germline. This CDR3 is 18 amino acids long. Trimming shortened V by 2 bases and J by 0 bases, and 14 bases separated the two germline ends.

This clonotype was detected a few times. The chain joins TRBV25-1 to TRBJ2-6; 10 bases fit TRBD1. Losses at the gene ends were 6 bases for V and 1 base for J; bases not matched to a gene: 3. The CDR3 loop spans 16 amino acids. Germline V gene data show CDR1 as MGHDK and CDR2 as SYGVNS. The CDR3 nucleotides read TGTGCCAGCAGAGGACAGGGGGAGTCTGGGGCCAACGTCCTGACTTTC. Amino acids: CASRGQGESGANVLTF.

A single count supports this clonotype. This rearrangement joins TRBV27 to TRBJ2-7; no firm D call. The CDR3 consists of 15 residues. V lost 3 bases and J 4 bases, leaving 16 bases between the germline ends. The germline gives CDR1 MNHEY, CDR2 SMNVEV (reference sequence). The CDR3 is CASSLTGSPYYEQYF. The CDR3 coding sequence is TGTGCCAGCAGTTTGACCGGGTCACCGTATTACGAGCAGTACTTC.

The chain carries TRBV9 and TRBJ2-7, with D possibly matching TRBD2 (5 bases). The V gene's germline CDR1 is SGDLS and CDR2 YYNGEE. Between the trimmed V and J ends, which lost 4 bases and 3 bases, there was a span of 14 bases. The CDR3 is 14 amino acids. DNA for the CDR3: TGTGCCAGCAGCTCGGGATTTGAGGGCTACGAGCAGTACTTC. Its protein product is CASSSGFEGYEQYF. Full variable domain (missing parts from reference TRBV9 and TRBJ2-7): DSGVTQTPKHLITATGQRVTLRCSPRSGDLSVYWYQQSLDQGLQFLIQYYNGEERAKGNILERFSAQQFPDLHSELNLSSLELGDSALYFCASSSGFEGYEQYFGPGTRLTVT.